Following are 5 T cell receptor beta chains from one sample sequenced in a study of T cells in Graves' hyperthyroidism and ophthalmopathy. TCR beta CDR3 region amplification was performed from RNA transcripts. TCR CDR3 underwent first-round RT-PCR with the HTBI primer set. A single record per CDR3 protein comes from TCRdb applying MiXCR to the multiplex PCR reads. This repertoire shows roughly 260,000 distinct CDR3 sequences, just over 14% found once; its top ten account for roughly 15%. Specimen: blood. These receptors all come from a woman aged 40 to 50 with Graves' hyperthyroidism that later progressed to Graves' ophthalmopathy.

This clonotype was seen many times. The V call is TRBV13, the J call TRBJ2-7, with 10 bases identical to TRBD2. V gave up 0 bases and J gave up 1 base; unmatched junction bases: 6. Germline V CDR1 and CDR2: PRHDT, FYEKMQ (reference sequence). There are 17 residues in the CDR3. In DNA, the CDR3 is TGTGCCAGCAGCTTAGGCCGCTCTAGCGGGAGTTCCTACGAGCAGTACTTC. Encoded protein: CASSLGRSSGSSYEQYF.

The V call is TRBV6-2 or TRBV6-3, the J call TRBJ2-1; 9 nucleotides agree with TRBD2. The CDR3 contains 15 residues. The V segment lost 2 bases and the J segment 5 bases; nucleotides outside the gene matches: 4. The V gene's germline CDR1 is MNHEY and CDR2 SVGEGT. CDR3 sequence (DNA): TGTGCCAGCAGTTACCCTGCTAGCGGGGACAATGAGCAGTTCTTC. Its translation is CASSYPASGDNEQFF.

This CDR3 reads CASSSTGPSSTNEKLFF. The CDR3 DNA reads as TGTGCCAGCAGCTCGACAGGGCCTTCTTCAACTAATGAAAAACTGTTTTTT. The V gene is TRBV5-6, the J gene TRBJ1-4; 7 nucleotides line up with TRBD1. Germline V gives CDR1 SGHDT, CDR2 YYEEEE. The length of the CDR3 is 17 residues. The trim removed 3 bases at V and 0 bases at J, leaving 8 bases unmatched.

The sample holds many counts of this clonotype. The rearrangement joins TRBV2 to TRBJ2-1; 8 nucleotides line up with TRBD2. Looked up from germline, CDR1 is SNHLY and CDR2 is FYNNEI. This CDR3 comprises 18 residues. V was pared by 2 bases and J by 3 bases, with 12 bases of the junction left unmatched. This CDR3 reads CASSELFRAGGLYNEQFF. CDR3 sequence (DNA): TGTGCCAGCAGTGAACTTTTTAGGGCGGGAGGTCTCTACAATGAGCAGTTCTTC.

This clonotype was counted at least ten times. The chain carries TRBV30 and TRBJ2-3; D might be TRBD2 (6 bases). Per the germline V gene, CDR1 is GTSNPN and CDR2 is SVGIG (reference sequence). This CDR3 is built from 11 residues. V lost 1 base, J lost 9 bases, and 8 bases lay in between. The CDR3, as DNA: TGTGCCTGGAGTGGTGCGGGGACGCAGTATTTT. Its translation is CAWSGAGTQYF.